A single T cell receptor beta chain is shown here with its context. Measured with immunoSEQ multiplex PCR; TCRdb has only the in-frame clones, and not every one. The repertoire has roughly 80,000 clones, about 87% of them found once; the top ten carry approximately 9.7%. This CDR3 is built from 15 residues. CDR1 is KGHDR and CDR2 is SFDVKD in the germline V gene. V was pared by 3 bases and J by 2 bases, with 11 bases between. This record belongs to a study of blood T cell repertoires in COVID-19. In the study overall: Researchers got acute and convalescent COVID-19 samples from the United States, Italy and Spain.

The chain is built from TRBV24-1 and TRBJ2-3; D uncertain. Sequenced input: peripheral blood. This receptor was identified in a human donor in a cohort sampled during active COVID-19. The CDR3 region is CATSDDGGPTDTQYF. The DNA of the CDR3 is TGTGCCACCAGTGATGATGGCGGCCCCACAGATACGCAGTATTTT.